This T cell receptor beta chain was recorded in a study of blood T cell repertoires in COVID-19. Study background: T cells, B-cell-depleted T cells, or PBMCs supplied cDNA or gDNA.

TCRdb's copy holds only in-frame clones and misses some; the assay was immunoSEQ multiplex PCR. The sample includes roughly 250,000 clones, about 85% of them seen just once. The CDR3 has 12 amino acids. Germline loops: CDR1 LGHDT, CDR2 YNNKEL (reference sequence). Trimming stripped 7 bases from V and 2 bases from J, with 8 bases between. A Seattle source enrolled patients during active infection and followed them longitudinally. The TCR was taken from a human donor with COVID-19, enrolled during active disease. The donor label of this sample is uncertain. The sequenced sample consisted of peripheral blood. V gene TRBV3-1 (or the pseudogene TRBV3-2) combines with J gene TRBJ1-1; D unclear. The CDR3 protein is CASIVSNTEAFF. DNA of the CDR3: TGTGCCAGCATCGTCAGTAACACTGAAGCTTTCTTT.